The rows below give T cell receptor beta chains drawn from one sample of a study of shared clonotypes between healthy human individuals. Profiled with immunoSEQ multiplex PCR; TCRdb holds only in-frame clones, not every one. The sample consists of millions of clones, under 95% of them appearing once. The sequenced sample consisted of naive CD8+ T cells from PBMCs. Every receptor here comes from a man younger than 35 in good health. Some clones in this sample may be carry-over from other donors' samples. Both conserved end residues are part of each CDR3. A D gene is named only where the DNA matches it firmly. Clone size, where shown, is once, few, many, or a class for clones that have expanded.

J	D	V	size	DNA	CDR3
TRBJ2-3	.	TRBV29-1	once	TGCAGCGTTGAATACCAGCGTGCAGATACGCAGTATTTT	CSVEYQRADTQYF
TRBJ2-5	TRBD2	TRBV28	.	TGTGCCAGCAGTTTTGGTTTCGAGCGGGAAGAACAAGAGACCCAGTACTTC	CASSFGFEREEQETQYF
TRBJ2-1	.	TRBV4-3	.	TGCGCCAGCAGCCAAGCCCACCGGGAGCTCAATGAGCAGTTCTTC	CASSQAHRELNEQFF
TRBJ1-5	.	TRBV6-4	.	TGTGCCAGCAGTGAATCCCGAAATCAGCCCCAGCATTTT	CASSESRNQPQHF
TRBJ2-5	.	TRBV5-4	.	TGTGCCAGCAGCTTGGACAGGGAGACCCAGTACTTC	CASSLDRETQYF
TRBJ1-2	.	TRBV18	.	TGTGCCAGCTCACCCTCGGATGTGAGTGTCTATGGCTACACCTTC	CASSPSDVSVYGYTF
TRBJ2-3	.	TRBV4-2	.	TGTGCCAGCAGCCAAGGGGTGAGAGGGCGAGATACGCAGTATTTT	CASSQGVRGRDTQYF
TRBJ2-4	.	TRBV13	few	TGTGCCAGCAGCTTAGGGAGTACCAAAAACATTCAGTACTTC	CASSLGSTKNIQYF
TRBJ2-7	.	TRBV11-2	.	TGTGCCAGCAGCTACGGAAACGGCGGAACCTACGAGCAGTACTTC	CASSYGNGGTYEQYF
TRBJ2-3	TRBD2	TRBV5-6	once	TGTGCCAGCAGCTTGGCCCTAGCGGGGAGCACAGATACGCAGTATTTT	CASSLALAGSTDTQYF
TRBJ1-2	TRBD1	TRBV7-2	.	TGTGCCAGCAGCCCCATCCGGGACAGCTATGGCTACACCTTC	CASSPIRDSYGYTF
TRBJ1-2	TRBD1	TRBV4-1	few	TGCGCCAGCAGCCAAGGACCAGGGGGTGGTGGCTACACCTTC	CASSQGPGGGGYTF
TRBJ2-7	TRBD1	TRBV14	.	TGTGCCAGCAGCGATCGGGACAGGGAATCTTTAGCTTCGTGGGAGCAGTACTTC	CASSDRDRESLASWEQYF
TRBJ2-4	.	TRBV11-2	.	TGTGCCAGCAGCCCCCCTTCTGACAGGCACATTCAGTACTTC	CASSPPSDRHIQYF
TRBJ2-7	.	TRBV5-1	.	TGCGCCAGCAGCTTTACAGGGGAGGTAAGGGGAGAGCAGTACTTC	CASSFTGEVRGEQYF
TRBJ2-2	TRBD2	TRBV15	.	TGTGCCACCAGCAGAGATCCTCTAGGACTAGCGCCCGGGGAGCTGTTTTTT	CATSRDPLGLAPGELFF
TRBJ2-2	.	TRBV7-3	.	TGTGCCAGCAGCCCTCGTTGGGGGAACACCGGGGAGCTGTTTTTT	CASSPRWGNTGELFF
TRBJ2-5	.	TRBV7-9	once	TGTGCCAGCAGCTTAGGGTGGACAGCTAGCCAAGAGACCCAGTACTTC	CASSLGWTASQETQYF
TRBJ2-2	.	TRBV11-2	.	TGTGCCAGCAGCTTAGATCCCGGTTCCGGGGAGCTGTTTTTT	CASSLDPGSGELFF
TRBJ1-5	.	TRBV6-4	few	TGTGCCAGCAGTGAGACCCCTGAAGGGAATCAGCCCCAGCATTTT	CASSETPEGNQPQHF
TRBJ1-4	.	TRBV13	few	TGTGCCAGCAGACAACGGGCAGGGCCAGTCGGGGCTAATGAAAAACTGTTTTTT	CASRQRAGPVGANEKLFF
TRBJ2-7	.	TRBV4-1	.	TGCGCCAGCAGCCAAGATCCGCCGGCGCTTACGTACGAGCAGTACTTC	CASSQDPPALTYEQYF
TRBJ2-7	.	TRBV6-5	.	TGTGCCAGCATCGGACCCAGCTCCTACGAGCAGTACTTC	CASIGPSSYEQYF
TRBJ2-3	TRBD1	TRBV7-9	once	TGTGCCAGCAGCTCTGGACAGGAGGATCCAGATACGCAGTATTTT	CASSSGQEDPDTQYF
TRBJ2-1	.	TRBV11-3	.	TGTGCCAGCAGCTTAGGTGTTGAGCAGTTCTTC	CASSLGVEQFF
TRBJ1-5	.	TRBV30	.	TGTGCCTGGAGTCCGCGCCCGGGTCTTTATTTTAGCAATCAGCCCCAGCATTTT	CAWSPRPGLYFSNQPQHF
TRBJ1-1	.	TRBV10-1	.	TGCGCCAGCAGTGTAACAGTGAACACTGAAGCTTTCTTT	CASSVTVNTEAFF
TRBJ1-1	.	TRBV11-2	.	TGTGCCAGCAGCCCCCAGGGTGGGCACACTGAAGCTTTCTTT	CASSPQGGHTEAFF
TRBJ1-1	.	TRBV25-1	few	TGTGCCAGCAGTGTAAGGGGAATGAATGAAGCTTTCTTT	CASSVRGMNEAFF
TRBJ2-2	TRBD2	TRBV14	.	TGTGCCAGCAGCCCACTAAGGCCTAGCGGGAGGGCCCCCGGGGAGCTGTTTTTT	CASSPLRPSGRAPGELFF
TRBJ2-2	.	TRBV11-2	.	TGTGCCAGCAGCTTAAAATCGATTTCCGGGGAGCTGTTTTTT	CASSLKSISGELFF
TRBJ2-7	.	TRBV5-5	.	TGTGCCAGCAGCTTGGGGGCAGCTTCCTACGAGCAGTACTTC	CASSLGAASYEQYF
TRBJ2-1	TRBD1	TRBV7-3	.	TGTGCCAGCAGCCCCCGGGACAGGGGCACCTACAATGAGCAGTTCTTC	CASSPRDRGTYNEQFF
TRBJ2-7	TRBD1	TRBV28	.	TGTGCCAGCAGTTTGACAGGGGGGTCCTACGAGCAGTACTTC	CASSLTGGSYEQYF
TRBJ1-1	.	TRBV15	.	TGTGCCACCAGCAGGGACCAACAGCGGGGGACTGAAGCTTTCTTT	CATSRDQQRGTEAFF
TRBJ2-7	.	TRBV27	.	TGTGCCAGCAGTTCTTACGGAGACACTCACTACGAGCAGTACTTC	CASSSYGDTHYEQYF
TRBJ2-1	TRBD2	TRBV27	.	TGTGCCAGCGCCGATAATCCAGCGGGGGACAATGAGCAGTTCTTC	CASADNPAGDNEQFF
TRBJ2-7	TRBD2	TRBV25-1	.	TGTGCCAGCAGCGAAAGCGGGAGGGCCGTCGAGCAGTACTTC	CASSESGRAVEQYF
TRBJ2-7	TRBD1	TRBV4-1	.	TGCGCCAGCAGCCTGGACAGGGTGGAGCAGTACTTC	CASSLDRVEQYF
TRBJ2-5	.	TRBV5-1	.	TGCGCCAGTTCCGGGGGACTCAAAGAGACCCAGTACTTC	CASSGGLKETQYF
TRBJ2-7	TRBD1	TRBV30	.	TGTGCCTGGAGCCAAATTCGGACAGGGGCTGGCGAGCAGTACTTC	CAWSQIRTGAGEQYF
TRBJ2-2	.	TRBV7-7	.	TGTGCCAGCAGCCCAACAGGGTTCACCGGGGAGCTGTTTTTT	CASSPTGFTGELFF
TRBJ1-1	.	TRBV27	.	TGTGCCAGCAGCCCTACGGATAACACTGAAGCTTTCTTT	CASSPTDNTEAFF
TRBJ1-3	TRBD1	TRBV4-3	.	TGCGCCAGCAGCCAGGACCGACAGGGGGCCGGAAACACCATATATTTT	CASSQDRQGAGNTIYF
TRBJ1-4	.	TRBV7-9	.	TGTGCCAGCAGCACCGAGCGACAGCCCTCTAATGAAAAACTGTTTTTT	CASSTERQPSNEKLFF
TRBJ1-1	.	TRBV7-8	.	TGTGCCAGCAGCTTAAATGTCGGGGATGAAGCTTTCTTT	CASSLNVGDEAFF
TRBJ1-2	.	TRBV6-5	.	TGTGCCAGCAGTTACGTCTTGGAGGGCCTCAACTATGGCTACACCTTC	CASSYVLEGLNYGYTF
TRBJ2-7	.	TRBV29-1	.	TGCAGCGTTGTGGGTGACTTATACGAGCAGTACTTC	CSVVGDLYEQYF
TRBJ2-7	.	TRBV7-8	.	TGTGCCAGCAGCTTAGTAGGAGGGGGGGCCTACGAGCAGTACTTC	CASSLVGGGAYEQYF
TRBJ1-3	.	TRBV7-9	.	TGTGCCAGCAGCTTTGGACAGAAGTCTGGAAACACCATATATTTT	CASSFGQKSGNTIYF
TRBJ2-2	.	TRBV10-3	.	TGTGCCATCAGTGACCCCGGGCTGTACACCGGGGAGCTGTTTTTT	CAISDPGLYTGELFF
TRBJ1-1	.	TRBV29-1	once	TGCAGCGTTGGAGGAGGGCTACCCACCGGGGGGCTGAACACTGAAGCTTTCTTT	CSVGGGLPTGGLNTEAFF
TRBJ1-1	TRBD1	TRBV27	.	TGTGCCAGCAGTCCCCCAGACAGGGCGCCGGATGGTACTGAAGCTTTCTTT	CASSPPDRAPDGTEAFF
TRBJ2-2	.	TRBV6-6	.	TGTGCCAGCAGTTACTCGATAAACACTTACACCGGGGAGCTGTTTTTT	CASSYSINTYTGELFF
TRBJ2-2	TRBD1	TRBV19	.	TGTGCCTCAAAGCCAGGGACAGACACCGGGGAGCTGTTTTTT	CASKPGTDTGELFF
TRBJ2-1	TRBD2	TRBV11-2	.	TGTGCCAGCAGCTTAAGTACTAGCGGGTTTCAAAATGAGCAGTTCTTC	CASSLSTSGFQNEQFF
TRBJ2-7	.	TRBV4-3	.	TGCGCCAGCAGCCAAGTATGGGGGTCCACCTACGAGCAGTACTTC	CASSQVWGSTYEQYF
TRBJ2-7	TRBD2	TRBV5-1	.	TGCGCCAGCAGCTCAGGGATCCTGACTAGCGGGAATTCCTACGAGCAGTACTTC	CASSSGILTSGNSYEQYF
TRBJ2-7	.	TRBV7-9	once	TGTGCCAGCAGCTTAGACCAGCGCGACGAGCAGTACTTC	CASSLDQRDEQYF
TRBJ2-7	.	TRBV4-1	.	TGCGCCAGCAGCCAAGATCCAAGGGCTAAGCTCTACGAGCAGTACTTC	CASSQDPRAKLYEQYF